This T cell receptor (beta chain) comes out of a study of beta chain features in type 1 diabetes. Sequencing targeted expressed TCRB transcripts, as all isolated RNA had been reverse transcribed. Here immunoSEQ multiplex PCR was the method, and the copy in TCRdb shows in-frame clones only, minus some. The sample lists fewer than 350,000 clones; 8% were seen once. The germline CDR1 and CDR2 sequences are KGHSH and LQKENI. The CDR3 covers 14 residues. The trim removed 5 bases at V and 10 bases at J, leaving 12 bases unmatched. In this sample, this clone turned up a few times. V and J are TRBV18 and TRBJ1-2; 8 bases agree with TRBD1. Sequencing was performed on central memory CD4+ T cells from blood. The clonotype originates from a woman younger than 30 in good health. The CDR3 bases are TGTGCCAGCTCATTGTATCAAGGGACAGGCCCCTACACCTTC. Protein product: CASSLYQGTGPYTF. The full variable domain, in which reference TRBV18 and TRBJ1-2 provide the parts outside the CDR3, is NAGVMQNPRHLVRRRGQEARLRCSPMKGHSHVYWYRQLPEEGLKFMVYLQKENIIDESGMPKERFSAEFPKEGPSILRIQQVVRGDSAAYFCASSLYQGTGPYTFGSGTRLTVV.